Presented here are 30 T cell receptor beta chains from one specimen sequenced in a study of T cell responses to AZD1222 COVID-19 vaccine. Produced via immunoSEQ multiplex PCR; TCRdb's table is partial and in-frame only. The repertoire holds roughly 35,000 clones, about 84% seen once, with about 4.7% in the top ten. Material: peripheral blood, obtained 28 days after the second AZD1222 dose. The source is an adult who received the AZD1222 COVID-19 vaccine.

This clone has a handful of counts. The chain employs TRBV5-8 and TRBJ1-3, with D unresolved. The CDR3 sequence is 15 residues long. Germline CDR1 is SGHTS and CDR2 is YDEGEE. Trimming removed 0 bases from V and 0 bases from J, with 7 bases in between. CDR3 sequence reads: CASSLGGYSGNTIYF. CDR3 nucleotide sequence: TGTGCCAGCAGCTTGGGTGGTTACTCTGGAAACACCATATATTTT.

The CDR3 sequence is CASSWTGGNGYTF. The CDR3 DNA reads TGTGCCAGCAGCTGGACAGGGGGCAATGGCTACACCTTC. V gene TRBV5-8 combines with J gene TRBJ1-2; the match to TRBD1 covers 11 bases. Germline-derived CDR1 and CDR2 are SGHTS and YDEGEE. V was pared by 3 bases and J by 6 bases, with 1 base of the junction left unmatched. This CDR3 is built from 13 residues.

The V and J genes are TRBV7-9 and TRBJ1-6; 10 nucleotides match TRBD1. Germline V gives CDR1 SEHNR, CDR2 FQNEAQ (reference sequence). This CDR3 spans 15 amino acids. J gave up 7 bases and V 5 bases, and 5 bases lay outside the gene matches. The DNA for the CDR3 is TGTGCCAGCAGCGAGGGGACAGGGGCCAATTCACCCCTCCACTTT. It codes for CASSEGTGANSPLHF.

V and J are TRBV19 and TRBJ1-1; 10 bases align to TRBD1. Germline CDR1 reads LNHDA; CDR2 reads SQIVND (reference sequence). Germline trimming cut 6 bases from V and 6 bases from J; bases unmatched to any gene: 4. The CDR3 is 13 residues long. CDR3 nucleotides: TGTGCCAGTAGGCGGGACAGGGGCTCTGAAGCTTTCTTT. Encoded protein: CASRRDRGSEAFF.

The chain carries TRBV13 and TRBJ2-7, with 9 nucleotides matching TRBD1. The length of the CDR3 is 14 residues. V lost 5 bases, J lost 2 bases, and 4 bases stayed unmatched. CDR1 and CDR2 from the germline V gene are PRHDT and FYEKMQ (reference sequence). The DNA of the CDR3 is TGTGCCAGCAGCCCCCGGGACAGGGCCTACGAGCAGTACTTC. It encodes CASSPRDRAYEQYF.

This clone came up once. The V and J genes are TRBV7-2 and TRBJ1-3; perhaps TRBD1 as D (6 bases). Germline CDR1 is SGHTA and CDR2 is FQGNSA. This CDR3 spans 15 amino acids. V lost 7 bases and J lost 4, with 17 bases in between. The CDR3, as DNA: TGTGCCAGCACCCTTGGCGGGACAAGCGGAAACACCATATATTTT. Protein product: CASTLGGTSGNTIYF.

The chain combines TRBV24-1 with TRBJ1-2; D uncertain. The germline V gene has CDR1 KGHDR and CDR2 SFDVKD. The length of the CDR3 is 16 residues. V was clipped by 3 bases and J by 0 bases, with 13 bases between them. The CDR3 DNA sequence: TGTGCCACCAGTGATGCCCACGCAGCGACTAACTATGGCTACACCTTC. Encoded protein: CATSDAHAATNYGYTF.

This chain connects TRBV7-9 to TRBJ2-5; 10 nucleotides match TRBD2. In germline, CDR1 is SEHNR, CDR2 FQNEAQ (reference sequence). The CDR3 is made up of 16 amino acids. V lost 5 bases to trimming and J lost 4 bases; unmatched junction nucleotides: 10. CDR3: CASSGGTSARGETQYF. The CDR3 bases are TGTGCCAGCAGCGGGGGGACTAGCGCGAGAGGAGAGACCCAGTACTTC.

Written as DNA, the CDR3 is TGCGCCAGCAGCCAAGATCTTATCAAGCAGTACTTC. This encodes CASSQDLIKQYF. V gene TRBV4-1 combines with J gene TRBJ2-7, with D hard to call. The germline V and J ends were trimmed by 0 bases and 8 bases, with 8 bases remaining between them. This CDR3 spans 12 amino acids. Germline CDR1 and CDR2: MGHRA and YSYEKL.

This rearrangement joins TRBV27 to TRBJ2-3; D may be TRBD1 or TRBD2 (5 bases each). Germline assignment: CDR1 MNHEY and CDR2 SMNVEV (reference sequence). Trimming removed 2 bases at V and 2 bases at J, with 17 bases between. The CDR3 loop spans 17 amino acids. CDR3 nucleotide sequence: TGTGCCAGCAGTTTAACCCTTCCCGGGGACCCCACAGATACGCAGTATTTT. It encodes CASSLTLPGDPTDTQYF.

The rearrangement links TRBV7-9 to TRBJ1-5; possibly TRBD1 for D (6 bases). This CDR3 has 15 residues. From germline, CDR1 is SEHNR and CDR2 FQNEAQ (reference sequence). V lost 4 bases and J 6 bases, leaving 16 bases between the germline ends. This CDR3 reads CASSSTAGRGQPQHF. CDR3 nucleotide sequence: TGTGCCAGCAGCTCCACCGCAGGCAGGGGTCAGCCCCAGCATTTT.

The chain employs TRBV24-1 and TRBJ2-3; D is possibly TRBD2 (6 bases). Germline CDR1 reads KGHDR; CDR2 reads SFDVKD. Trimming pared 8 bases from V and 4 bases from J, leaving 12 bases between. This CDR3 contains 13 residues. DNA for the CDR3: TGTGCCACCACTACGGGGGAGGCAGATACGCAGTATTTT. Its protein product is CATTTGEADTQYF.

V usage is TRBV5-1 and J usage is TRBJ2-1, with 10 bases lining up with TRBD2. Trimming at V came to 1 base and at J to 8 bases, leaving 3 bases not matched to a gene. Looked up from germline, CDR1 is SGHRS and CDR2 is YFSETQ. The CDR3 runs 14 residues. The DNA for the CDR3 is TGCGCCAGCAGCTTGCCCCTAGCGGGAGATGAGCAGTTCTTC. It is translated as CASSLPLAGDEQFF.

V gene TRBV5-1 combines with J gene TRBJ2-3, with D tentatively TRBD2 (5 bases). Germline-derived CDR1 and CDR2 are SGHRS and YFSETQ. V gave up 3 bases and J gave up 9 bases, with 17 bases separating them. The CDR3 spans 14 residues. Here the CDR3 reads CASSSGGYEGTQYF. The DNA for the CDR3 is TGCGCCAGCAGCTCAGGCGGGTACGAGGGAACGCAGTATTTT.

The chain has TRBV4-2 and TRBJ1-2, with TRBD1 identical over 9 bases. J lost 5 bases, V lost 4 bases, and 8 bases had no gene match. Germline V lookup: CDR1 LGHNA, CDR2 YNFKEQ. The CDR3 has 15 amino acids. Here the CDR3 DNA reads TGTGCCAGCAGCCCCGGGACAGGGATTGGGTATGGCTACACCTTC. Translating it yields CASSPGTGIGYGYTF.

This chain joins TRBV9 and TRBJ2-2, with D tentatively TRBD2 (5 bases). The germline V gene has CDR1 SGDLS and CDR2 YYNGEE. The V and J ends lost 7 bases and 4 bases respectively, with 11 bases between them. CDR3 length: 13 amino acids. The CDR3 loop is CASGRWGTGELFF. CDR3 nucleotide sequence: TGTGCCAGCGGGAGATGGGGCACCGGGGAGCTGTTTTTT.

The gene calls are TRBV3-1 (or the pseudogene TRBV3-2) and TRBJ2-3, with D possibly being TRBD1 (7 bases). CDR1 and CDR2 (germline): LGHDT, YNNKEL (reference sequence). Trimming cost V 2 bases and J 9 bases, with 15 bases left between them. This CDR3 contains 14 residues. CDR3 loop: CASSQTSGGTTQYF. CDR3 coding DNA: TGTGCCAGCAGCCAAACCTCAGGGGGGACGACGCAGTATTTT.

The J gene is TRBJ1-2, the V gene TRBV10-2, with D uncertain. V lost 0 bases and J 4 bases, leaving 12 bases between the germline ends. CDR3 size: 15 residues. The germline gives CDR1 WSHSY, CDR2 SAAADI. The DNA of the CDR3 is TGCGCCAGCAGTGAGTCTTGGAGTTTGGTCTATGGCTACACCTTC. Translating it yields CASSESWSLVYGYTF.

V is TRBV9 and J is TRBJ1-1, with 11 positions matching TRBD1. Germline assignment: CDR1 SGDLS and CDR2 YYNGEE. The CDR3 loop spans 17 amino acids. V trimming: 4 bases; J trimming: 1 base; junction bases outside the gene matches: 9. Here the CDR3 reads CASSLRADRGRNTEAFF. For the CDR3, the DNA is TGTGCCAGCAGCCTAAGGGCGGACAGGGGGCGGAACACTGAAGCTTTCTTT.

V and J are TRBV12-3 or TRBV12-4 and TRBJ1-2; D may be TRBD1 (6 bases). V lost 3 bases and J 8 bases, leaving 13 bases between the germline ends. The CDR3 runs 13 residues. The CDR3 coding sequence is TGTGCCAGCAGTTTTGGGGCAGGGGTCGGCTACACCTTC. Protein: CASSFGAGVGYTF.

The chain joins TRBV7-9 to TRBJ1-5; no reliable D call. V was pared by 2 bases and J by 0 bases, with 8 bases between. The CDR3 runs 15 residues. The germline gives CDR1 SEHNR, CDR2 FQNEAQ (reference sequence). The CDR3 reads CASSLNGYSNQPQHF. In DNA form, the CDR3 reads TGTGCCAGCAGCTTAAATGGTTATAGCAATCAGCCCCAGCATTTT.

CDR3: CASSFSLNTEAFF. The CDR3 DNA is TGTGCCAGCAGCTTTTCTTTGAACACTGAAGCTTTCTTT. This chain connects TRBV7-9 to TRBJ1-1, with D unclear. Germline CDR1 and CDR2: SEHNR and FQNEAQ (reference sequence). V lost 3 bases, J lost 0 bases, and 5 bases lay in between. The CDR3 runs to 13 residues. The full variable domain, in which reference TRBV7-9 and TRBJ1-1 provide the parts outside the CDR3, is DTGVSQNPRHKITKRGQNVTFRCDPISEHNRLYWYRQTLGQGPEFLTYFQNEAQLEKSRLLSDRFSAERPKGSFSTLEIQRTEQGDSAMYLCASSFSLNTEAFFGQGTRLTVV.

This sequence joins TRBV5-1 and TRBJ1-6; TRBD1 agrees at 10 bases. V was clipped by 0 bases and J by 10 bases; unmatched bases: 7. Per germline, CDR1 SGHRS and CDR2 YFSETQ. CDR3 length: 16 amino acids. Here the CDR3 reads CASSLAQGTGASPLHF. CDR3 sequence (DNA): TGCGCCAGCAGCTTGGCACAAGGGACAGGGGCCTCACCCCTCCACTTT.

V is TRBV5-1 and J is TRBJ1-4; TRBD1 might be the D (5 bases). V was shortened by 1 base and J by 4 bases, with 8 bases between the two germline ends. The CDR3 sequence is 14 residues long. Germline V gene lookup returns CDR1 SGHRS and CDR2 YFSETQ. The CDR3 DNA is TGCGCCAGCAGCTTGAGGGGTGGTAATGAAAAACTGTTTTTT. This gives the protein CASSLRGGNEKLFF. The full variable domain, completed using reference TRBV5-1 and TRBJ1-4, is KAGVTQTPRYLIKTRGQQVTLSCSPISGHRSVSWYQQTPGQGLQFLFEYFSETQRNKGNFPGRFSGRQFSNSRSEMNVSTLELGDSALYLCASSLRGGNEKLFFGSGTQLSVL.

The V call is TRBV11-3, the J call TRBJ1-1; unclear D gene. Trimming cost V 0 bases and J 5 bases, with 13 bases left between them. The CDR3 totals 15 residues. The germline gives CDR1 SGHNT, CDR2 YENEEA. In nucleotides, the CDR3 is TGTGCCAGCAGCTTAGATGGGTCCCGCAGGACTGAAGCTTTCTTT. This translates into CASSLDGSRRTEAFF.

This clone has a single count. The chain couples TRBV6-2 or TRBV6-3 to TRBJ1-5, with a possible D match to TRBD1 (6 bases). CDR1 MNHEY and CDR2 SVGEGT come from the germline V gene. This CDR3 contains 15 residues. V lost 5 bases to trimming and J lost 4 bases, with 15 bases between them. CDR3 sequence: CASSEGDRRNQPQHF. CDR3 coding DNA: TGTGCCAGCAGTGAGGGGGATCGGAGGAATCAGCCCCAGCATTTT.

This clone was observed a handful of times. V and J are TRBV5-8 and TRBJ1-1; D call uncertain. Per the germline V gene, CDR1 is SGHTS and CDR2 is YDEGEE. The CDR3 is made up of 12 amino acids. Trimming shortened V by 4 bases and J by 7 bases, and 11 bases separated the two germline ends. The CDR3 nucleotides are TGTGCCAGCAGCGGTATCCGTTTTGAAGCTTTCTTT. Its translation: CASSGIRFEAFF.

Written as DNA, the CDR3 is TGTGCCAGCAGCTCTATCCTCGATGAGCAGTTCTTC. Its protein is CASSSILDEQFF. The rearrangement links TRBV11-3 to TRBJ2-1; D call uncertain. CDR1 is SGHNT, CDR2 YENEEA, per germline. The CDR3 is 12 amino acids. Deletions cut 4 bases from V and 8 bases from J, with 9 bases between.

The chain carries TRBV10-3 and TRBJ2-1, with TRBD2 as a possible D gene (5 bases). The CDR3 loop spans 16 amino acids. V gave up 2 bases and J gave up 1 base, with 12 bases separating them. Germline-derived CDR1 and CDR2 are ENHRY and SYGVKD. The CDR3 region is CAISEPDLGSYNEQFF. As DNA, the CDR3 is TGTGCCATCAGTGAGCCGGACTTAGGTTCCTACAATGAGCAGTTCTTC.

The chain has TRBV4-1 and TRBJ1-2, with 10 bases that match TRBD1. CDR3 length: 16 residues. Germline V gene sequence: CDR1 MGHRA, CDR2 YSYEKL. V gave up 4 bases and J gave up 5 bases; unmatched junction bases: 10. The CDR3 DNA is TGCGCCAGCAGCCCGAGGGACTGGGACAGGGGTTATGGCTACACCTTC. It translates to CASSPRDWDRGYGYTF.